What follows is one TCR beta chain and its context. Its antigen remains undetermined. No base quality information exists; no much larger clone differs at one position. One collaborating source in Seattle enrolled patients during active infection and followed them longitudinally through the course of disease. Collaborating institutions collected whole blood in K2EDTA tubes following their own protocols. For TCRbeta analysis, collaborator samples were shipped as frozen whole blood, as isolated PBMCs, or as DNA extracted from either sample type. TCRbeta CDR3 regions were amplified from genomic DNA by means of the immunoSEQ Assay, a bias-controlled multiplex PCR. The authors processed their data as follows. The number of nucleated cells in each sample was estimated from the amplification of reference gene primers within the assay. To quantify the absolute abundance of each unique TCRbeta CDR3 rearrangement, sequence reads were collapsed and filtered. For each sample, productive Simpson clonality was calculated as the square root of Simpson's diversity index over productive rearrangements. The immuneACCESS repertoire file appears here via TCRdb, limited to in-frame rearrangements. These files lack a portion of the clones; in checked studies, under half of the deficit traces to unresolved V genes, and the cause of the others is not known. V, J and clone size reflect that table, while D and trimming were determined from the DNA. The sample has 310,000 or so clones on record, around 90% of them singletons. The top ten constitute approximately 9.3% of the sample.

V ends up 1 base short and J 6 bases short, with an unmatched junction base count of 6. The CDR3 runs 15 amino acids, cysteine and phenylalanine included. The only DNA kept is the CDR3, 45 bases in frame from the first base. CDR1 SGHVS and CDR2 FQNEAQ are derived from the germline V gene. This sample is part of a study of blood T cell repertoires in COVID-19 (dated by TCRdb to about 2020). With respect to the entire study: Collaborator samples came from the United States, Italy and Spain and covered acute and convalescent phases of COVID-19. The material from the prospective study consisted of cDNA or gDNA derived from T cells, B-cell-depleted T cells, or PBMCs. The dataset comprised deeply sampled blood TCRbeta repertoires from subjects exposed to, actively infected with, or recovered from COVID-19. A freely available public database, intended as a resource for researchers studying the immune response to SARS-CoV-2, is where the repertoires were released. Samples came from the ongoing ImmuneRACE study (first 160 participants) plus 1,254 subjects from 6 global collaborators. The sample metadata nearly always contained a de-identified subject ID, COVID-19 status, age in years and sex. Where available, HLA class I and class II types were obtained from metadata supplied by the sample provider rather than from assay-based typing.

The paper's findings and limits, for the study overall: The amount of clinical and demographic metadata varied by source and participant and was provided uncurated.

Material for sequencing was peripheral blood. The TCR originated in a man younger than 45 with COVID-19, enrolled during active disease. The chain is assembled from TRBV7-8 and TRBJ2-1; 7 junctional bases match TRBD2. The nucleotide sequence is TGTGCCAGCAGCTTAGAAGGGACTACCCTCAATGAGCAGTTCTTC. Translated, it reads CASSLEGTTLNEQFF.